A single sample is the source of the 4 T cell receptor beta chains below, sequenced in a study of OX40 agonist ivuxolimab in advanced cancers. This table comes from immunoSEQ multiplex PCR, and its TCRdb copy is limited to in-frame clones, with some not included. Of tens of thousands of clones listed, 90% to 95% are singletons. The sample here was CD4+ or CD8+ T cells sorted from blood, taken in a trial of the OX40 agonist ivuxolimab. The receptors shown here come from an adult with an advanced solid tumor such as melanoma, head and neck, liver or kidney cancer.

The V call is TRBV5-1, the J call TRBJ2-2, with D possibly matching TRBD1 (6 bases). CDR3 length: 15 residues. The germline CDR1 and CDR2 sequences are SGHRS and YFSETQ. The V end was cut by 0 bases, the J end by 6 bases, with 12 bases between. The CDR3 loop reads CASSLVQGSAGELFF. The CDR3 DNA is TGCGCCAGCAGCTTGGTGCAGGGGTCCGCCGGGGAGCTGTTTTTT.

J is TRBJ2-3 and V is TRBV6-1; no definite D call. CDR1 and CDR2 from the germline V gene are MNHNS and SASEGT. The CDR3 is 16 residues long. Trimming cost V 0 bases and J 3 bases, with 13 bases left between them. The CDR3 nucleotides are TGTGCCAGCAGTGAAGCGCCGGGTTTCGGGACAGATACGCAGTATTTT. It translates to CASSEAPGFGTDTQYF.

This chain links TRBV7-8 with TRBJ2-3, with D unresolved. The germline V gene has CDR1 SGHVS and CDR2 FQNEAQ. Trimming removed 0 bases at V and 2 bases at J, with 12 bases between. The CDR3 is 16 residues long. The CDR3 here is CASSLAIVGNTDTQYF. The CDR3 region has the DNA TGTGCCAGCAGCTTAGCTATAGTGGGAAACACAGATACGCAGTATTTT.

CDR3 in amino acids: CASRLTPTGTGANVLTF. The CDR3 coding sequence is TGTGCCAGCAGACTTACCCCAACAGGGACTGGGGCCAACGTCCTGACTTTC. V and J are TRBV28 and TRBJ2-6, with a tentative D call TRBD1 (6 bases). The CDR3 covers 17 residues. Germline assignment: CDR1 MDHEN and CDR2 SYDVKM. V gave up 6 bases and J gave up 2 bases, with 17 bases separating them.